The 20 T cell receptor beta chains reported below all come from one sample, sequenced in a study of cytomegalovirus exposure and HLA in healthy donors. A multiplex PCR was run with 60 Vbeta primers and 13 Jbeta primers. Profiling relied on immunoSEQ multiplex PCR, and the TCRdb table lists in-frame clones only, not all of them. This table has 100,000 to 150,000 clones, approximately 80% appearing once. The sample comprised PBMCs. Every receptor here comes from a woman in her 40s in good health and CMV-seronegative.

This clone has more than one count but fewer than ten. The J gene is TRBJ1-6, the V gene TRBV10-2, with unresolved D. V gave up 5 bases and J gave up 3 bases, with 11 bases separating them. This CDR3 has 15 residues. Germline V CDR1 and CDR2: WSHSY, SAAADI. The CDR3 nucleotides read TGCGCCAGCAGTCCGAATTACAGCTATAATTCACCCCTCCACTTT. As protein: CASSPNYSYNSPLHF.

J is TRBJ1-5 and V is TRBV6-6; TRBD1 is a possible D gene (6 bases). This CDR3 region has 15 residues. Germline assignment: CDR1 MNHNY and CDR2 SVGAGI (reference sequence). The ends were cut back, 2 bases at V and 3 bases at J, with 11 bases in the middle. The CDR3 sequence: CASSYADSFNQPQHF. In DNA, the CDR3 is TGTGCCAGCAGTTACGCGGACAGTTTCAATCAGCCCCAGCATTTT.

CDR3 nucleotide sequence: TGCGCCAGCAGCTTGGACATGGGGGGGCAAGAGACCCAGTACTTC. Its protein is CASSLDMGGQETQYF. The J gene is TRBJ2-5, the V gene TRBV5-1; 7 bases fit TRBD2. The V segment lost 0 bases and the J segment 2 bases; nucleotides outside the gene matches: 4. The germline V gene encodes CDR1 SGHRS and CDR2 YFSETQ. The CDR3 loop spans 15 amino acids.

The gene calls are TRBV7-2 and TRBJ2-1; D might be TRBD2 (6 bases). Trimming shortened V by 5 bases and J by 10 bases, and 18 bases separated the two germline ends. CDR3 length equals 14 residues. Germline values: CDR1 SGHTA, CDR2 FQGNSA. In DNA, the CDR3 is TGTGCCAGCAGCAGAGGGGAGGAGGGCAGGGAGCAGTTCTTC. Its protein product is CASSRGEEGREQFF.

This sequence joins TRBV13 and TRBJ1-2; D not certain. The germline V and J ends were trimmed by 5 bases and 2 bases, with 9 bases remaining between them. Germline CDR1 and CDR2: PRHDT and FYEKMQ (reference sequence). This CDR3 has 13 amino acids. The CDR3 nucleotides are TGTGCCAGCAGCCTCTCGGGGAACTATGGCTACACCTTC. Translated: CASSLSGNYGYTF. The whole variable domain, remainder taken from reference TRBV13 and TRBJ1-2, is AAGVIQSPRHLIKEKRETATLKCYPIPRHDTVYWYQQGPGQDPQFLISFYEKMQSDKGSIPDRFSAQQFSDYHSELNMSSLELGDSALYFCASSLSGNYGYTFGSGTRLTVV.

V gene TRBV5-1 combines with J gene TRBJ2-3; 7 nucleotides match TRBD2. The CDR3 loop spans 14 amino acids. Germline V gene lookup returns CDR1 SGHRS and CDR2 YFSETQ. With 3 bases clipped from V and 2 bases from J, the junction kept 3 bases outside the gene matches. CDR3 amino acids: CASSSGTTTDTQYF. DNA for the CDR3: TGCGCCAGCAGCTCCGGGACTACCACAGATACGCAGTATTTT.

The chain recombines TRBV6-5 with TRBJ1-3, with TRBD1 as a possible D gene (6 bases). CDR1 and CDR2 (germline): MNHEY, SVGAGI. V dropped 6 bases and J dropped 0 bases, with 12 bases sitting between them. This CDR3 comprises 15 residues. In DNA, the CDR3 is TGTGCCAGCAGCCCTATAGGGGGCTCTGGAAACACCATATATTTT. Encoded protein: CASSPIGGSGNTIYF.

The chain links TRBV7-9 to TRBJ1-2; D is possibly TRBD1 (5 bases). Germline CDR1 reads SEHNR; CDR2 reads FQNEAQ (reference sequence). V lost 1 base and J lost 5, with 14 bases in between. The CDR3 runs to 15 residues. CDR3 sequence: CASSLGIREVYGYTF. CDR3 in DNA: TGTGCCAGCAGCTTAGGGATCAGGGAAGTGTATGGCTACACCTTC.

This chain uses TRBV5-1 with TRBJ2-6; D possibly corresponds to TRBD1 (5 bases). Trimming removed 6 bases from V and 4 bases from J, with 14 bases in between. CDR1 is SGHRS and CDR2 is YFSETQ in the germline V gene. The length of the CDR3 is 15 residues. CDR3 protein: CASKFGAEGANVLTF. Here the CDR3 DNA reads TGCGCCAGCAAGTTTGGGGCGGAAGGGGCCAACGTCCTGACTTTC.

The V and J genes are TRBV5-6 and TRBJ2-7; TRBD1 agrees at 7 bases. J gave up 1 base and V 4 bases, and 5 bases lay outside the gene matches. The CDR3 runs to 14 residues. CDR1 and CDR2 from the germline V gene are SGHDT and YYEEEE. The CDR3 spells CASSAPGQSYEQYF. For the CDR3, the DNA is TGTGCCAGCAGCGCCCCGGGACAGTCCTACGAGCAGTACTTC.

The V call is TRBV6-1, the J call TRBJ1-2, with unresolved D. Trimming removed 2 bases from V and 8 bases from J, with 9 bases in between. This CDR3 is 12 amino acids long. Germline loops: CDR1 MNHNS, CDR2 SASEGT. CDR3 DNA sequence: TGTGCCAGCAGTGAATCGGGAGGCGGCTACACCTTC. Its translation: CASSESGGGYTF.

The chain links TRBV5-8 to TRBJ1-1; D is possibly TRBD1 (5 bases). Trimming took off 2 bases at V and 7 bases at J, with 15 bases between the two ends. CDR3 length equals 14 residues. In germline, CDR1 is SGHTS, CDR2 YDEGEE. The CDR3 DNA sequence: TGTGCCAGCAGCTTTTCGCCCGCGGGGCTTGAAGCTTTCTTT. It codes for CASSFSPAGLEAFF.

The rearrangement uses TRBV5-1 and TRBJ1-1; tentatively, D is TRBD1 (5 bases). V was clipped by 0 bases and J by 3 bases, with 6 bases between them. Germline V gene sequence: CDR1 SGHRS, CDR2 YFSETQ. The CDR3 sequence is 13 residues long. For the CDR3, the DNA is TGCGCCAGCAGCTTGGGGGGGGACACTGAAGCTTTCTTT. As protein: CASSLGGDTEAFF.

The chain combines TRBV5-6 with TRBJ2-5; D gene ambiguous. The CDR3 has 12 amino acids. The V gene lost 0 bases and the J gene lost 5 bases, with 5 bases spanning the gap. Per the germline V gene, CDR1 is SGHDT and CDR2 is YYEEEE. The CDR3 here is CASSLGSETQYF. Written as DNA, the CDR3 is TGTGCCAGCAGCTTGGGTTCGGAGACCCAGTACTTC.

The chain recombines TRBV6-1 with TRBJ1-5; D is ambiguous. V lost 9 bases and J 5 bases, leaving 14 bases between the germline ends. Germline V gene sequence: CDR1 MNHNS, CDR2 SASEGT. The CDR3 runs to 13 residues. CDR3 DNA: TGTGCCAGTTGTTTCCGGGTTGATCAGCCCCAGCATTTT. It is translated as CASCFRVDQPQHF.

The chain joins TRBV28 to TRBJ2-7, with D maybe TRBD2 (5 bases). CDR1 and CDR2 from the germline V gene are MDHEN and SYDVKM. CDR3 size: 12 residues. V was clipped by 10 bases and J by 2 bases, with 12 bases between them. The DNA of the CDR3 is TGTGCCACCAGAATCGGGGCCTACGAGCAGTACTTC. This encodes CATRIGAYEQYF.

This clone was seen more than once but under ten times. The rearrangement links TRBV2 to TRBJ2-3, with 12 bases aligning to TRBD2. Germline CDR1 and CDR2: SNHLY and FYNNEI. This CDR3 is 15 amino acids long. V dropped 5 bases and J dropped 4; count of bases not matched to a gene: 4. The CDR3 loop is CASSIRLAGADTQYF. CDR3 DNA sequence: TGTGCCAGCAGTATCAGACTAGCGGGGGCAGATACGCAGTATTTT.

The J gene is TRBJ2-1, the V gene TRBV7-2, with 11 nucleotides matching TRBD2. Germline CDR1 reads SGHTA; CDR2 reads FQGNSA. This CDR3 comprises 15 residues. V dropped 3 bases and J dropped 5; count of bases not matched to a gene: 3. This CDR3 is CASSFVGLADNEQFF. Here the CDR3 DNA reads TGTGCCAGCAGCTTTGTGGGACTAGCGGACAATGAGCAGTTCTTC. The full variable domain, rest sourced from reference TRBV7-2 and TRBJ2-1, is GAGVSQSPSNKVTEKGKDVELRCDPISGHTALYWYRQSLGQGLEFLIYFQGNSAPDKSGLPSDRFSAERTGGSVSTLTIQRTQQEDSAVYLCASSFVGLADNEQFFGPGTRLTVL.

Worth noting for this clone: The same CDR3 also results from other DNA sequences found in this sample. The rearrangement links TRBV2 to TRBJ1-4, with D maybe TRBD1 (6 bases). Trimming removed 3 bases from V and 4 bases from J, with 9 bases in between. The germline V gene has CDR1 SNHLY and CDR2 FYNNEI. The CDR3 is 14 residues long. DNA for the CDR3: TGTGCCAGCAGTGACCACAGGGTTAATGAAAAACTGTTTTTT. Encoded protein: CASSDHRVNEKLFF.

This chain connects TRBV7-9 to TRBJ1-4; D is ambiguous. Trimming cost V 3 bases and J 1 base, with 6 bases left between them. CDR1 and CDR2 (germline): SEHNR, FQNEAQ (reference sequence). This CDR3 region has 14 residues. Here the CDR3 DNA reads TGTGCCAGCAGCTTCCCGTTAACTAATGAAAAACTGTTTTTT. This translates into CASSFPLTNEKLFF.